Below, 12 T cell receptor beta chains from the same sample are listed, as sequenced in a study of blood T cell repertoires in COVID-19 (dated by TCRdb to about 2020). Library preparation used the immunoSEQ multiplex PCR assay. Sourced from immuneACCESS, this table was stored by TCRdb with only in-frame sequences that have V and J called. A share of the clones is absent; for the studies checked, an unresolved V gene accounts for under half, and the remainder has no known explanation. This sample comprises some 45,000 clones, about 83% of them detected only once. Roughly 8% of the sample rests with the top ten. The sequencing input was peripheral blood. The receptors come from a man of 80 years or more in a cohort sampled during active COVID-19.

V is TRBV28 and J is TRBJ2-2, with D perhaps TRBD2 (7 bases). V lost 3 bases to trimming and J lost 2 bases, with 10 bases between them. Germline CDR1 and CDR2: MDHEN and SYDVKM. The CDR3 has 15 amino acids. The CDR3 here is CASSLPGGNTGELFF. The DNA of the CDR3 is TGTGCCAGCAGTTTGCCGGGGGGCAACACCGGGGAGCTGTTTTTT.

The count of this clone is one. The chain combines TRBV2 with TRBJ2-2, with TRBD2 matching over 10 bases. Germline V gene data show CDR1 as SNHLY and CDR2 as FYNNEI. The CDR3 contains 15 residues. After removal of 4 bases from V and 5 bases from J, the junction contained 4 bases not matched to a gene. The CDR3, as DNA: TGTGCCAGCAGTGCTAGCGGGAGAGGAACCGGGGAGCTGTTTTTT. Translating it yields CASSASGRGTGELFF.

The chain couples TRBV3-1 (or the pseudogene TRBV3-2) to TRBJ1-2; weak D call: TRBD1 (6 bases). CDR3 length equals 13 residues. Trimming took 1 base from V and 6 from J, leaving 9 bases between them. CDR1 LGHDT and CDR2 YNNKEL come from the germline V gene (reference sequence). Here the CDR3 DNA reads TGTGCCAGCAGCCAAGCGTCAGGGGATGGCTACACCTTC. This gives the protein CASSQASGDGYTF.

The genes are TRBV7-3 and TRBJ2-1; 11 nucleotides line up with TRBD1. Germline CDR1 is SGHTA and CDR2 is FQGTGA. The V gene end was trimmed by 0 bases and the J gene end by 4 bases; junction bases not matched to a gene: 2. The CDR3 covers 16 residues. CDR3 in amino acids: CASSLTGQGGYNEQFF. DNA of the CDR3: TGTGCCAGCAGCTTAACGGGACAGGGGGGATACAATGAGCAGTTCTTC. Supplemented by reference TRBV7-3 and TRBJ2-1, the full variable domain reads GAGVSQTPSNKVTEKGKYVELRCDPISGHTALYWYRQSLGQGPEFLIYFQGTGAADDSGLPNDRFFAVRPEGSVSTLKIQRTERGDSAVYLCASSLTGQGGYNEQFFGPGTRLTVL.

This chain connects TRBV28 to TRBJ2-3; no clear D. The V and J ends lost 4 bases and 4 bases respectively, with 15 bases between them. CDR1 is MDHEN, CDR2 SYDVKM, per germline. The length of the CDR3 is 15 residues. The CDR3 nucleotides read TGTGCCAGCAGTTCCGACAAGCTTAACGCAGATACGCAGTATTTT. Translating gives CASSSDKLNADTQYF.

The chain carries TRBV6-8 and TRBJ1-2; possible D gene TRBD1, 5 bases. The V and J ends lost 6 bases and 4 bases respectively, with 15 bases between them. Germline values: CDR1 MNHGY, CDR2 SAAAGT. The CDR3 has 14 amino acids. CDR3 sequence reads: CASRGGGGGYGYTF. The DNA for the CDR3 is TGTGCCAGCAGGGGAGGCGGGGGTGGCTATGGCTACACCTTC.

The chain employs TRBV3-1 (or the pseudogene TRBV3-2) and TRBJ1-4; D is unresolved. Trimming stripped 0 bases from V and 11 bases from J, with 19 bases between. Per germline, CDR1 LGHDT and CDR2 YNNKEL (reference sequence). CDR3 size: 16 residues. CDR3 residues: CASSQDLGSIQSKLFF. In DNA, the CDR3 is TGTGCCAGCAGCCAAGATCTAGGGAGTATACAGTCGAAACTGTTTTTT.

CDR3 amino acids: CASSQKFTGEHYGYTF. CDR3 DNA: TGCGCCAGCAGCCAAAAGTTCACAGGGGAACACTATGGCTACACCTTC. This chain links TRBV4-3 with TRBJ1-2, with 7 positions matching TRBD1. From germline, CDR1 is LGHNA and CDR2 YSLEER. J lost 3 bases, V lost 2 bases, and 9 bases had no gene match. The CDR3 runs 16 residues.

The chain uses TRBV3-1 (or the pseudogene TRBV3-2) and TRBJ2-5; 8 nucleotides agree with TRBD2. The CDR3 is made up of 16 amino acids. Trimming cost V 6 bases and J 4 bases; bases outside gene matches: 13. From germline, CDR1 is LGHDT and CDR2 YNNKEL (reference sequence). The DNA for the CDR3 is TGTGCCAGCAGTCGACGTAGCGGGGTCGGAGGAGAGACCCAGTACTTC. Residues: CASSRRSGVGGETQYF.

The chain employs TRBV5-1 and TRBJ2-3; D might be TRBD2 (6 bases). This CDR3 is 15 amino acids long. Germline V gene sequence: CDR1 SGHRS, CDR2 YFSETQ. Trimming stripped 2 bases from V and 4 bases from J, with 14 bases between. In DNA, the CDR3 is TGCGCCAGCAGCTTCGAAGGGACTCGGTCAGATACGCAGTATTTT. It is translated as CASSFEGTRSDTQYF.

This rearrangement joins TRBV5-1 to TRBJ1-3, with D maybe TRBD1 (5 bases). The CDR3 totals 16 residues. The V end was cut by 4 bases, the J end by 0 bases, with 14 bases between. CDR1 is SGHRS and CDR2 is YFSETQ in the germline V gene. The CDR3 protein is CASSVGLRSSGNTIYF. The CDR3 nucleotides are TGCGCCAGCAGCGTGGGACTCCGAAGCTCTGGAAACACCATATATTTT.

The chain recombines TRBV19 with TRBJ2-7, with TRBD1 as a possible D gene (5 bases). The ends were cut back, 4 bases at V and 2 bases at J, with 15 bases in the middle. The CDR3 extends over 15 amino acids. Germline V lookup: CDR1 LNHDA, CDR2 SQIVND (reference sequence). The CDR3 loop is CASSTRQGNTYEQYF. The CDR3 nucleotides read TGTGCCAGTAGTACTCGGCAGGGAAACACCTACGAGCAGTACTTC.